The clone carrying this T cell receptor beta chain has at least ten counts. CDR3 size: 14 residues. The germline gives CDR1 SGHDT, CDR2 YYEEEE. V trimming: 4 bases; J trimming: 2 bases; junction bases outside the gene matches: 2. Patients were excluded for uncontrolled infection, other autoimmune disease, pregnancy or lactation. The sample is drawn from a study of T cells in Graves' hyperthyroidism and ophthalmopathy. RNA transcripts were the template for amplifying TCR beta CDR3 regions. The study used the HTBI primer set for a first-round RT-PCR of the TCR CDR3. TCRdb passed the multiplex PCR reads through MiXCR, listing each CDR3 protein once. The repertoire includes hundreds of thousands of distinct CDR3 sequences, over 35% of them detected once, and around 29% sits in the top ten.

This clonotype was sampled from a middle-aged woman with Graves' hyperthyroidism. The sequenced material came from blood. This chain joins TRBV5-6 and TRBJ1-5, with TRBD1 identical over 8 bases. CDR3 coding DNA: TGTGCCAGCAGCGCGGACAGGGGCAATCAGCCCCAGCATTTT. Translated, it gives CASSADRGNQPQHF.